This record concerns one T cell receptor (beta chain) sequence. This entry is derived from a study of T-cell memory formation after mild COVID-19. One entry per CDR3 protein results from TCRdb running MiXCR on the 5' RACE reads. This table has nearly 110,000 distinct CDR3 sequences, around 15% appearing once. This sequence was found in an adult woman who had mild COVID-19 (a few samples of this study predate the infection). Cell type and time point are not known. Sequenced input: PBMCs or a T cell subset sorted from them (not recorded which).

The chain's CDR3 is CATSRGDPTKETQYF. CDR3 nucleotide sequence: TGTGCCACCAGCAGAGGGGACCCCACGAAAGAGACCCAGTACTTC. The chain recombines TRBV15 with TRBJ2-5, with D perhaps given as TRBD1 or TRBD2 (5 bases each). This CDR3 is 15 amino acids long. The V and J ends lost 1 base and 3 bases respectively, with 12 bases between them. Germline V gene data show CDR1 as LNHNV and CDR2 as YYDKDF (reference sequence).